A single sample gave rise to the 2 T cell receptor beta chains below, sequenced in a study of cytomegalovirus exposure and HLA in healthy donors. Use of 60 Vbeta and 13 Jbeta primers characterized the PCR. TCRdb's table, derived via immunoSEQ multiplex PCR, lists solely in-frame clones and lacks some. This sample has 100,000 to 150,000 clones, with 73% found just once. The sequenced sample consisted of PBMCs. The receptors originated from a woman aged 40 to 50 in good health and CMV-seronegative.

CDR3 DNA: TGTGCCAGCACCGGGACTAGCGGGGGGGTTTATACGCAGTATTTT. It specifies CASTGTSGGVYTQYF. This chain uses TRBV6-1 with TRBJ2-3, with 16 bases that match TRBD2. This CDR3 has 15 amino acids. Germline trimming cut 7 bases from V and 7 bases from J; bases unmatched to any gene: 5. CDR1 MNHNS and CDR2 SASEGT come from the germline V gene.

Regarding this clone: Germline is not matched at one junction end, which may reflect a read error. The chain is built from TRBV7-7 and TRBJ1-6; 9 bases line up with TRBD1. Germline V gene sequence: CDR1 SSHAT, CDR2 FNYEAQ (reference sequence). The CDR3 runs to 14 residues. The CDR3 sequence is CASSSGDRDSPLHF. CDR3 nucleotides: TGTGCTAGCAGCTCCGGGGACAGGGACTCACCCCTCCACTTT. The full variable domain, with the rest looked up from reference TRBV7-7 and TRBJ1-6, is GAGVSQSPRYKVTKRGQDVTLRCDPISSHATLYWYQQALGQGPEFLTYFNYEAQPDKSGLPSDRFSAERPEGSISTLTIQRTEQRDSAMYRCASSSGDRDSPLHFGNGTRLTVT.